These 14 T cell receptor beta chains came from one sample sequenced in a study of T cells after yellow fever vaccination. TCRdb re-derived calls from the 5' RACE reads in MiXCR, one entry per CDR3 protein. The sample carries hundreds of thousands of distinct CDR3 sequences, roughly 4% recorded once. Material: PBMCs, obtained on the day of the yellow fever booster vaccination. These receptors all stem from a man between 18 and 29 years old who received the YFV17D yellow fever vaccine.

This rearrangement joins TRBV11-2 to TRBJ2-7, with D unclear. Germline CDR1 SGHAT, CDR2 FQNNGV. Trimming pared 2 bases from V and 2 bases from J, leaving 22 bases between. CDR3 size: 18 residues. The CDR3 region has the DNA TGTGCCAGCAGCTTATCACTCCCAGCCCAGTCCGCGCCCTACGAGCAGTACGTC. Encoded protein: CASSLSLPAQSAPYEQYV.

This clonotype was counted at least ten times. The chain links TRBV20-1 to TRBJ2-3, with 7 bases lining up with TRBD2. CDR1 and CDR2 from the germline V gene are DFQATT and SNEGSKA (reference sequence). There are 15 residues in the CDR3. The junction had 8 bases not matched to a gene; V was cut back by 5 bases and J by 0 bases. The CDR3 DNA sequence: TGCAGTGCTCCCATGCTAGCGGTGAGCACAGATACGCAGTATTTT. Translated: CSAPMLAVSTDTQYF.

This clonotype has ten or more counts. The chain combines TRBV18 with TRBJ2-7, with a possible D match to TRBD2 (7 bases). The germline gives CDR1 KGHSH, CDR2 LQKENI. The CDR3 covers 16 residues. V gave up 1 base and J gave up 0 bases, with 13 bases separating them. DNA of the CDR3: TGTGCCAGCTCACCACGGGGAGGGGGGAACTCCTACGAGCAGTACTTC. Amino acids: CASSPRGGGNSYEQYF.

V and J are TRBV12-3 or TRBV12-4 and TRBJ1-2; the D gene is possibly TRBD1 (5 bases). With 5 bases removed from V and 7 bases from J, the gap between germline ends came to 20 bases. The CDR3 extends over 15 amino acids. The CDR3 DNA reads TGTGCCAGCAGTCCTCGGGACCTCGGAGGGTCTGGCTACACCTTC. It is translated as CASSPRDLGGSGYTF.

This clonotype turned up a few times. The chain is built from TRBV5-6 and TRBJ2-7; D gene uncertain. Per the germline V gene, CDR1 is SGHDT and CDR2 is YYEEEE. Between the trimmed V and J ends, which lost 0 bases and 5 bases, there was a span of 18 bases. The CDR3 sequence is 16 residues long. The CDR3 loop reads CASSLDQPLGIHEQYF. In DNA, the CDR3 is TGTGCCAGCAGCTTGGACCAGCCCCTTGGAATCCACGAGCAGTACTTC.

V is TRBV14 and J is TRBJ2-2; no firm D call. Looked up from germline, CDR1 is SGHDN and CDR2 is FVKESK. CDR3 length: 19 residues. Trimming took 0 bases from V and 6 from J, leaving 23 bases between them. The CDR3 region is CASSQEATQQFYSPGELFF. The CDR3 nucleotides are TGTGCCAGCAGCCAAGAGGCTACCCAACAATTCTATAGTCCCGGGGAGCTGTTTTTT.

This clonotype was observed many times. The chain joins TRBV11-2 to TRBJ2-7; D is ambiguous. The CDR3 totals 15 residues. Trimming stripped 3 bases from V and 0 bases from J, with 12 bases between. Germline V gives CDR1 SGHAT, CDR2 FQNNGV. Here the CDR3 DNA reads TGTGCCAGCAGCTTTGGCGTTAAAGGCTCCTACGAGCAGTACTTC. It yields the protein CASSFGVKGSYEQYF.

This clonotype was observed a few times. V usage is TRBV18 and J usage is TRBJ1-2, with D perhaps TRBD1 (5 bases). CDR3 length: 16 residues. Per germline, CDR1 KGHSH and CDR2 LQKENI. Trimming took 0 bases from V and 0 from J, leaving 11 bases between them. CDR3 bases: TGTGCCAGCTCACCACCTCCAGGGTGGACTAACTATGGCTACACCTTC. This gives the protein CASSPPPGWTNYGYTF. Full variable domain (missing parts from reference TRBV18 and TRBJ1-2): NAGVMQNPRHLVRRRGQEARLRCSPMKGHSHVYWYRQLPEEGLKFMVYLQKENIIDESGMPKERFSAEFPKEGPSILRIQQVVRGDSAAYFCASSPPPGWTNYGYTFGSGTRLTVV.

This clonotype was seen ten or more times. The chain joins TRBV9 to TRBJ2-1, with D tentatively TRBD2 (5 bases). The CDR3 runs 15 residues. The germline V and J ends were trimmed by 0 bases and 4 bases, with 11 bases remaining between them. Germline values: CDR1 SGDLS, CDR2 YYNGEE. Here the CDR3 reads CASSVDYGEYNEQFF. The DNA for the CDR3 is TGTGCCAGCAGCGTAGACTACGGGGAATACAATGAGCAGTTCTTC. Full variable domain (remainder filled in from reference TRBV9 and TRBJ2-1): DSGVTQTPKHLITATGQRVTLRCSPRSGDLSVYWYQQSLDQGLQFLIQYYNGEERAKGNILERFSAQQFPDLHSELNLSSLELGDSALYFCASSVDYGEYNEQFFGPGTRLTVL.

This clonotype appeared many times. This sequence joins TRBV6-1 and TRBJ1-4; 10 bases map to TRBD1. The V and J ends lost 6 bases and 8 bases, in that order; junction bases with no gene match: 3. CDR1 and CDR2 (germline): MNHNS, SASEGT. The CDR3 totals 13 residues. For the CDR3, the DNA is TGTGCCAGCAGGGAGGGACAGGGGGAAAAACTGTTTTTT. This gives the protein CASREGQGEKLFF.

This clonotype was seen ten or more times. CDR3 amino acids: CASRPIGTVNTDTQYF. CDR3 DNA: TGTGCCAGCAGACCCATCGGGACAGTTAACACAGATACGCAGTATTTT. The V call is TRBV4-2, the J call TRBJ2-3, with TRBD1 matching over 7 bases. CDR1 and CDR2 from the germline V gene are LGHNA and YNFKEQ. The CDR3 has 16 amino acids. V was pared by 6 bases and J by 2 bases, with 11 bases of the junction left unmatched.

The sample holds many counts of this clonotype. V and J are TRBV7-2 and TRBJ2-1; no clear D gene. Germline CDR1 SGHTA, CDR2 FQGNSA. Trimming took 6 bases from V and 1 from J, leaving 7 bases between them. The CDR3 has 13 amino acids. CDR3 in DNA: TGTGCCAGCAGTTTATCATCCTACAATGAGCAGTTCTTC. This gives the protein CASSLSSYNEQFF.

V is TRBV6-5 and J is TRBJ2-5; D is possibly TRBD1 (6 bases). The CDR3 contains 17 residues. V was shortened by 2 bases and J by 7 bases, with 23 bases between the two germline ends. The germline V gene encodes CDR1 MNHEY and CDR2 SVGAGI. The CDR3 here is CASSYDRRGTQEATQYF. CDR3 bases: TGTGCCAGCAGTTACGATCGCAGGGGAACACAAGAGGCGACCCAGTACTTC.

This clonotype was counted many times. The chain employs TRBV7-9 and TRBJ2-1; 9 nucleotides line up with TRBD1. This CDR3 has 14 amino acids. From germline, CDR1 is SEHNR and CDR2 FQNEAQ (reference sequence). The J segment lost 10 bases and the V segment lost 5 bases, leaving 9 bases of the junction unmatched. The CDR3 spells CASSEQGQGGEQFF. CDR3 nucleotides: TGTGCCAGCAGCGAGCAGGGACAGGGAGGAGAGCAGTTCTTC.